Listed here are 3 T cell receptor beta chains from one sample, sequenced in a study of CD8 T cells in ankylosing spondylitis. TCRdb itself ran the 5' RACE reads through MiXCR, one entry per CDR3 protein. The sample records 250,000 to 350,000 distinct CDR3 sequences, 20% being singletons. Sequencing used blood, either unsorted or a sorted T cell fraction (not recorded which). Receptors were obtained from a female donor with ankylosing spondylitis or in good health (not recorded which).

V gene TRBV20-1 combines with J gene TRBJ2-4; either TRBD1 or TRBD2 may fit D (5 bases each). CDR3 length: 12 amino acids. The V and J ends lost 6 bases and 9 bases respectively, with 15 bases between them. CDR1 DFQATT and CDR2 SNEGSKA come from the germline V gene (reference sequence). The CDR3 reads CSATGPPSIQYF. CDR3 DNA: TGCAGTGCCACGGGACCCCCATCCATTCAGTACTTC.

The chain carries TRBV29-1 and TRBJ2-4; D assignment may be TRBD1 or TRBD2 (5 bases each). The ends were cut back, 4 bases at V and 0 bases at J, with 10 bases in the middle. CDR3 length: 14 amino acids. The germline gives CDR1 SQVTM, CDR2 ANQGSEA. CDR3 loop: CSVGGDVAKNIQYF. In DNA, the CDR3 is TGCAGCGTTGGAGGGGACGTAGCCAAAAACATTCAGTACTTC.

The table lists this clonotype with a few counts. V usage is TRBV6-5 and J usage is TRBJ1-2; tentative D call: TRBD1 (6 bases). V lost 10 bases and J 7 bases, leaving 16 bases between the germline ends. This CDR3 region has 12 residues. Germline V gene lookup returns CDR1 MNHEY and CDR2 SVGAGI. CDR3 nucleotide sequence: TGTGCCACCTCCCGGACAGATGGTGGCTACACCTTC. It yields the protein CATSRTDGGYTF.